Shown below are 23 T cell receptor beta chains from a single sample sequenced in a study of blood T cell repertoires in COVID-19. Measured with immunoSEQ multiplex PCR; TCRdb has only the in-frame clones, and not every one. The table lists around 170,000 clones, about 80% of them singletons, with about an eighth in the top ten. Sequenced: PBMCs or T cells enriched from blood (not recorded which). These receptors were taken from a man aged 55 to 70 who had been exposed to COVID-19.

The J gene is TRBJ1-3, the V gene TRBV19; unclear D gene. Deletions cut 6 bases from V and 0 bases from J, with 9 bases between. The CDR3 contains 14 residues. CDR1 LNHDA and CDR2 SQIVND come from the germline V gene (reference sequence). CDR3 nucleotides: TGTGCCAGTAGCCCGATCAGCTCTGGAAACACCATATATTTT. Protein sequence: CASSPISSGNTIYF.

This clone has just a few counts. This chain uses TRBV5-1 with TRBJ2-1, with 15 bases identical to TRBD2. CDR1 is SGHRS, CDR2 YFSETQ, per germline. The ends lost 3 bases at V and 1 base at J; junction bases unmatched: 2. The CDR3 extends over 17 amino acids. The CDR3 loop reads CASSWTSGRASYNEQFF. In DNA, the CDR3 is TGCGCCAGCAGCTGGACTAGCGGGAGGGCATCCTACAATGAGCAGTTCTTC.

Only a few counts were recorded for this clone. J is TRBJ2-7 and V is TRBV21-1; TRBD2, as called in the table, went unchecked against the DNA. TRBV21-1 is designated a pseudogene. The CDR3 extends over 17 amino acids. The CDR3 DNA is TGTGCCAGCAGCAAGGTCCTAGCGGGAGAGAAGGGGTACGAGCAGTACTTC. The encoded protein is CASSKVLAGEKGYEQYF.

This rearrangement joins TRBV11-2 to TRBJ2-1, with unresolved D. CDR3 length: 13 amino acids. Germline values: CDR1 SGHAT, CDR2 FQNNGV. Trimming removed 0 bases at V and 6 bases at J, with 6 bases between. The CDR3 here is CASSLEPGNEQFF. The CDR3 region has the DNA TGTGCCAGCAGCTTAGAACCAGGCAATGAGCAGTTCTTC. The whole variable domain, filled in from reference TRBV11-2 and TRBJ2-1, reads EAGVAQSPRYKIIEKRQSVAFWCNPISGHATLYWYQQILGQGPKLLIQFQNNGVVDDSQLPKDRFSAERLKGVDSTLKIQPAKLEDSAVYLCASSLEPGNEQFFGPGTRLTVL.

This clone was observed a handful of times. The chain links TRBV12-3 or TRBV12-4 to TRBJ2-7, with D perhaps TRBD1 (5 bases). V lost 3 bases and J lost 4, with 10 bases in between. The CDR3 extends over 13 amino acids. The CDR3 reads CASSFAGKYEQYF. The CDR3 DNA reads TGTGCCAGCAGTTTTGCAGGGAAGTACGAGCAGTACTTC.

This clone was observed at least ten times. CDR3: CASTIGTANTEAFF. The CDR3 DNA reads TGTGCCAGCACCATAGGGACAGCTAACACTGAAGCTTTCTTT. The genes are TRBV6-5 and TRBJ1-1, with 7 nucleotides matching TRBD1. The V and J ends lost 7 bases and 2 bases, in that order; junction bases with no gene match: 7. This CDR3 contains 14 residues. The V gene's germline CDR1 is MNHEY and CDR2 SVGAGI.

The V call is TRBV30, the J call TRBJ1-5; D is unclear. Trimming removed 3 bases from V and 0 bases from J, with 6 bases in between. Germline V gene sequence: CDR1 GTSNPN, CDR2 SVGIG (reference sequence). CDR3 size: 13 residues. The CDR3 region is CAWSASSNQPQHF. CDR3 bases: TGTGCCTGGAGCGCGAGTAGCAATCAGCCCCAGCATTTT.

This clone was observed a single time. This chain uses TRBV7-2 with TRBJ2-2; no clear D. V lost 1 base to trimming and J lost 4 bases, with 7 bases between them. There are 14 residues in the CDR3. Germline loops: CDR1 SGHTA, CDR2 FQGNSA. CDR3 nucleotides: TGTGCCAGCAGCTTAGGTCTGTTCACCGGGGAGCTGTTTTTT. Encoded protein: CASSLGLFTGELFF.

This clone was recorded at least ten times. This chain connects TRBV3-1 (or the pseudogene TRBV3-2) to TRBJ2-7, with 8 bases fitting TRBD2. Germline V gene sequence: CDR1 LGHDT, CDR2 YNNKEL (reference sequence). V was pared by 5 bases and J by 6 bases, with 12 bases of the junction left unmatched. The CDR3 contains 15 residues. CDR3 protein: CASSENAGGPGEQYF. The DNA for the CDR3 is TGTGCCAGCAGCGAGAATGCGGGAGGCCCTGGCGAGCAGTACTTC.

This clone has only one observation. The V and J genes are TRBV24-1 and TRBJ2-5; TRBD2 is a possible D gene (5 bases). V was clipped by 4 bases and J by 3 bases, with 14 bases between them. CDR3 length equals 15 residues. The germline gives CDR1 KGHDR, CDR2 SFDVKD. CDR3 nucleotides: TGTGCCACCAGTGACTTACCTAGCAACGAAGAGACCCAGTACTTC. Its protein product is CATSDLPSNEETQYF.

This sequence joins TRBV28 and TRBJ1-5; D might be TRBD1 (5 bases). V gave up 5 bases and J gave up 0 bases, with 8 bases separating them. This CDR3 is built from 14 residues. CDR1 is MDHEN and CDR2 is SYDVKM in the germline V gene. Here the CDR3 reads CASSPTDSNQPQHF. The DNA of the CDR3 is TGTGCCAGCAGTCCGACAGATAGCAATCAGCCCCAGCATTTT.

The gene calls are TRBV2 and TRBJ2-1; 7 bases fit TRBD1. Germline lookup yields CDR1 SNHLY and CDR2 FYNNEI. After removal of 6 bases from V and 0 bases from J, the junction contained 5 bases not matched to a gene. This CDR3 is built from 15 residues. CDR3 bases: TGTGCCAGCAGGGCAACAGGGGTCTCCTACAATGAGCAGTTCTTC. Its protein is CASRATGVSYNEQFF.

The genes are TRBV4-1 and TRBJ2-3, with D possibly TRBD2 on 6 matching bases. Germline V gene data show CDR1 as MGHRA and CDR2 as YSYEKL. The length of the CDR3 is 17 residues. V dropped 7 bases and J dropped 0 bases, with 20 bases sitting between them. The CDR3 reads CASKGTPEDYSTDTQYF. The CDR3 DNA reads TGCGCCAGCAAGGGGACTCCGGAGGATTATAGCACAGATACGCAGTATTTT.

The chain recombines TRBV19 with TRBJ2-3, with TRBD2 matching 10 bases. V gave up 5 bases and J gave up 2 bases; unmatched junction bases: 7. There are 16 residues in the CDR3. Per germline, CDR1 LNHDA and CDR2 SQIVND (reference sequence). Written as DNA, the CDR3 is TGTGCCAGTAGTGGCAGGACTAGCGGAATCACAGATACGCAGTATTTT. It is translated as CASSGRTSGITDTQYF.

J is TRBJ2-1 and V is TRBV7-2; 10 bases fit TRBD1. The trim removed 3 bases at V and 6 bases at J, leaving 14 bases unmatched. This CDR3 comprises 18 residues. CDR1 is SGHTA and CDR2 is FQGNSA in the germline V gene. The CDR3 sequence: CASSFRDRGSLWGNEQFF. The CDR3 bases are TGTGCCAGCAGCTTTCGGGACAGGGGTTCTTTATGGGGCAATGAGCAGTTCTTC.

This chain joins TRBV9 and TRBJ2-1, with D perhaps matching TRBD2 (5 bases). Germline assignment: CDR1 SGDLS and CDR2 YYNGEE. Trimming pared 0 bases from V and 7 bases from J, leaving 8 bases between. This CDR3 region has 13 residues. CDR3 amino acids: CASSVVGVNEQFF. CDR3 bases: TGTGCCAGCAGCGTAGTCGGGGTTAATGAGCAGTTCTTC.

CDR3 bases: TGCGCCAGCAGCTTGTCGGGAGGGAAGCAAGAGACCCAGTACTTC. Protein product: CASSLSGGKQETQYF. The chain is built from TRBV5-1 and TRBJ2-5; the match to TRBD2 covers 8 bases. CDR3 length: 15 residues. Germline trimming cut 1 base from V and 2 bases from J; bases unmatched to any gene: 4. Germline assignment: CDR1 SGHRS and CDR2 YFSETQ. The full variable domain, its missing parts supplied by reference TRBV5-1 and TRBJ2-5, is KAGVTQTPRYLIKTRGQQVTLSCSPISGHRSVSWYQQTPGQGLQFLFEYFSETQRNKGNFPGRFSGRQFSNSRSEMNVSTLELGDSALYLCASSLSGGKQETQYFGPGTRLLVL.

This chain's CDR3 is CAWQRYTDTQYF. The DNA for the CDR3 is TGTGCCTGGCAGCGGTACACAGATACGCAGTATTTT. The chain combines TRBV30 with TRBJ2-3, with D possibly being TRBD2 (5 bases). The germline V gene encodes CDR1 GTSNPN and CDR2 SVGIG (reference sequence). There are 12 residues in the CDR3. V was clipped by 5 bases and J by 2 bases, with 8 bases between them.

The chain uses TRBV5-1 and TRBJ2-7; TRBD1 is a possible D gene (5 bases). The CDR3 totals 13 residues. V lost 6 bases and J 1 base, leaving 11 bases between the germline ends. Germline CDR1 reads SGHRS; CDR2 reads YFSETQ. The CDR3 spells CASNQGVSYEQYF. The CDR3 DNA sequence: TGCGCCAGCAACCAAGGGGTATCCTACGAGCAGTACTTC.

J is TRBJ2-7 and V is TRBV28; TRBD2 agrees at 8 bases. Per germline, CDR1 MDHEN and CDR2 SYDVKM. V was pared by 5 bases and J by 12 bases, with 9 bases of the junction left unmatched. The CDR3 covers 12 residues. This chain's CDR3 is CASSRGGRGLYF. The CDR3 DNA is TGTGCCAGCAGTCGGGGGGGAAGAGGGCTGTACTTC.

The V call is TRBV9, the J call TRBJ2-3, with TRBD2 identical over 7 bases. CDR1 and CDR2 from the germline V gene are SGDLS and YYNGEE. After removal of 0 bases from V and 0 bases from J, the junction contained 16 bases not matched to a gene. The CDR3 consists of 20 residues. CDR3 nucleotides: TGTGCCAGCAGCGTAGCGCCCAAGGCGTTGTGGCGGGGGAGCACAGATACGCAGTATTTT. This translates into CASSVAPKALWRGSTDTQYF.

The chain uses TRBV5-1 and TRBJ2-5, with 10 bases fitting TRBD2. V lost 4 bases, J lost 1 base, and 1 base stayed unmatched. CDR1 is SGHRS and CDR2 is YFSETQ in the germline V gene. The CDR3 extends over 14 amino acids. The CDR3 bases are TGCGCCAGCAGCCCTAGCGGGGGCCAAGAGACCCAGTACTTC. Amino acid sequence: CASSPSGGQETQYF.

This chain joins TRBV5-5 and TRBJ1-4, with a weak D call TRBD1 (5 bases). The V gene lost 1 base and the J gene lost 8 bases, with 18 bases spanning the gap. From germline, CDR1 is SGHKS and CDR2 YYEKEE (reference sequence). This CDR3 has 16 amino acids. CDR3 coding DNA: TGTGCCAGCAGCTTGCTTCTCGGTGCAGGGTTCGAAAAACTGTTTTTT. Translation gives CASSLLLGAGFEKLFF.